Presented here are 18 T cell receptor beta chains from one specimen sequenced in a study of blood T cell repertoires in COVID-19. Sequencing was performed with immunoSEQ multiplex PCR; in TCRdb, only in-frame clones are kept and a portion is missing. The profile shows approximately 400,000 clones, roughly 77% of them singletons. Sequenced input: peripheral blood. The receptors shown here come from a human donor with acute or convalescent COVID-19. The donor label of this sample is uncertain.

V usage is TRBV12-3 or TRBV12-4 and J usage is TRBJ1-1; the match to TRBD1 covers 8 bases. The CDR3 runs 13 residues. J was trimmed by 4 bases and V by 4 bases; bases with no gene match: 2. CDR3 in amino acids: CASSSGGGTEAFF. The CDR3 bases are TGTGCCAGCAGTTCAGGGGGCGGCACTGAAGCTTTCTTT.

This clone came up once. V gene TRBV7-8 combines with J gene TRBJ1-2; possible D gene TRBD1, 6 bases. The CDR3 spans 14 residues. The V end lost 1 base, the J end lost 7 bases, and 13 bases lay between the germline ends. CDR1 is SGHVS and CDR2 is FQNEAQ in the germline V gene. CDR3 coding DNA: TGTGCCAGCAGCTTAGGACTCGGGACACCTGGCTACACCTTC. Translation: CASSLGLGTPGYTF.

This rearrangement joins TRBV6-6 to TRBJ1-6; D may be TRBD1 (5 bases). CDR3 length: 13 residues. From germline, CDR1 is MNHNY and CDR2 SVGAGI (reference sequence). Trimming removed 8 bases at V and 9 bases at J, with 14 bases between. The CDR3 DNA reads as TGTGCCAGCGTCCGGGGGGTGGGTTCACCCCTCCACTTT. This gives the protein CASVRGVGSPLHF.

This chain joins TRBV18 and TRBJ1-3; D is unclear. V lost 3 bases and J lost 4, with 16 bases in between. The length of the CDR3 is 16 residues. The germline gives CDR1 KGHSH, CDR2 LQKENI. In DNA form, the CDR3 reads TGTGCCAGCTCACCCCCGAGGGTCCGGAGAGGAAACACCATATATTTT. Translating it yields CASSPPRVRRGNTIYF.

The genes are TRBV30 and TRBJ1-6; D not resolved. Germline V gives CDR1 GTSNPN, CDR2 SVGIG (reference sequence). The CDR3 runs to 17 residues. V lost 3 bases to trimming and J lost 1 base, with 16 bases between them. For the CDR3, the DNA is TGTGCCTGGAGCTCCGTCCGGGGTGGGTCCTATAATTCACCCCTCCACTTT. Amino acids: CAWSSVRGGSYNSPLHF.

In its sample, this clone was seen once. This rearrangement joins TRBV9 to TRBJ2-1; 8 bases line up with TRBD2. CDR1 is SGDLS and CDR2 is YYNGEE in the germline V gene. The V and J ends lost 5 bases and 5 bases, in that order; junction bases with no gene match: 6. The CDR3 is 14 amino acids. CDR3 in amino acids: CASRPRAGDNEQFF. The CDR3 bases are TGTGCCAGCAGACCCCGAGCGGGGGACAATGAGCAGTTCTTC.

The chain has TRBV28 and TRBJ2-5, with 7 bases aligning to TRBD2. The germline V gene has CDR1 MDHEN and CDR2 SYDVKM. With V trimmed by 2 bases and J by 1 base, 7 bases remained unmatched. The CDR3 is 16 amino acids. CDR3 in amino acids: CASSLGGGGGQETQYF. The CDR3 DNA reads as TGTGCCAGCAGTTTAGGCGGTGGGGGGGGCCAAGAGACCCAGTACTTC. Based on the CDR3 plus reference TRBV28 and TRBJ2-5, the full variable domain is DVKVTQSSRYLVKRTGEKVFLECVQDMDHENMFWYRQDPGLGLRLIYFSYDVKMKEKGDIPEGYSVSREKKERFSLILESASTNQTSMYLCASSLGGGGGQETQYFGPGTRLLVL.

The CDR3 nucleotides read TGTGCCAGCAGCGCCCTTGGGGGGTTTGGGGAGCAGTACTTC. It encodes CASSALGGFGEQYF. This sequence joins TRBV28 and TRBJ2-7; D possibly corresponds to TRBD2 (6 bases). This CDR3 region has 14 residues. Germline loops: CDR1 MDHEN, CDR2 SYDVKM. V was clipped by 6 bases and J by 7 bases, with 19 bases between them.

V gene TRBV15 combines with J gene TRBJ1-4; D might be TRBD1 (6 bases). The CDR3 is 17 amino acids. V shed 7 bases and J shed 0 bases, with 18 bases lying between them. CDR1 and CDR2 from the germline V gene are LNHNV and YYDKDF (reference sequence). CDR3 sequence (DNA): TGTGCCACCAATCTTCCCGGGACACCGGCAACTAATGAAAAACTGTTTTTT. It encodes CATNLPGTPATNEKLFF.

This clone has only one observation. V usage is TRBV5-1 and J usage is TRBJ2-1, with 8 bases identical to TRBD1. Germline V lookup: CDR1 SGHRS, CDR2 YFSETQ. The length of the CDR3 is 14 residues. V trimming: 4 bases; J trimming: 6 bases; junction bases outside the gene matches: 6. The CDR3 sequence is CASSDGQGGNEQFF. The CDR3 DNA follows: TGCGCCAGCAGCGACGGACAGGGAGGCAATGAGCAGTTCTTC.

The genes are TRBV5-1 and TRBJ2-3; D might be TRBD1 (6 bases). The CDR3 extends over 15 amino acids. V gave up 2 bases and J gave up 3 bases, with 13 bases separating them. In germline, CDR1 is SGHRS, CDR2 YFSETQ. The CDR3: CASSLGQPPTDTQYF. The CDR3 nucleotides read TGCGCCAGCAGCTTAGGACAGCCTCCGACAGATACGCAGTATTTT.

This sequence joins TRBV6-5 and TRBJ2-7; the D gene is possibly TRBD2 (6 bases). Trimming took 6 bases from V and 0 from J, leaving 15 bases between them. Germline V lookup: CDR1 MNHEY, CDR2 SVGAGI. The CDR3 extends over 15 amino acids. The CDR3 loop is CASRQAGTRSYEQYF. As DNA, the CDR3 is TGTGCCAGCAGGCAAGCGGGCACTCGCTCCTACGAGCAGTACTTC.

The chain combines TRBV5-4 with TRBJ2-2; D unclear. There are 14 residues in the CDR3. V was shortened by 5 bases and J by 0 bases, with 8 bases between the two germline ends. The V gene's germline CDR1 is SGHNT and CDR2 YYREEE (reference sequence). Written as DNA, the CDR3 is TGTGCCAGCAGTTCTACGGCGAACACCGGGGAGCTGTTTTTT. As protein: CASSSTANTGELFF.

The CDR3 DNA follows: TGTGCCTGGAGGACGCGGGCCACAGATACGCAGTATTTT. This sequence encodes CAWRTRATDTQYF. This chain connects TRBV30 to TRBJ2-3; maybe TRBD2 (5 bases). The CDR3 extends over 13 amino acids. CDR1 and CDR2 from the germline V gene are GTSNPN and SVGIG (reference sequence). Trimming left V 3 bases short and J 2 bases short, with 9 bases between.

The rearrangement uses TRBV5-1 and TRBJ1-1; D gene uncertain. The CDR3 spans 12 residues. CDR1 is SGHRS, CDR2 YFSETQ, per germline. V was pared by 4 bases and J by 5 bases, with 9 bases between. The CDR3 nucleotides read TGCGCCAGCAGCCGAGGGCAGACTGAAGCTTTCTTT. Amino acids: CASSRGQTEAFF. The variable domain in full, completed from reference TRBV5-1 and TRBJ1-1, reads KAGVTQTPRYLIKTRGQQVTLSCSPISGHRSVSWYQQTPGQGLQFLFEYFSETQRNKGNFPGRFSGRQFSNSRSEMNVSTLELGDSALYLCASSRGQTEAFFGQGTRLTVV.

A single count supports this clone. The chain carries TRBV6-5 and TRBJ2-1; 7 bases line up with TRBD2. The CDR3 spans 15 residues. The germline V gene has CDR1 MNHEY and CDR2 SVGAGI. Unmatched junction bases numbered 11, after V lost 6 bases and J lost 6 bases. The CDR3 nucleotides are TGTGCCAGCAGCCTGACTAGCCCCGACGGCAATGAGCAGTTCTTC. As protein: CASSLTSPDGNEQFF.

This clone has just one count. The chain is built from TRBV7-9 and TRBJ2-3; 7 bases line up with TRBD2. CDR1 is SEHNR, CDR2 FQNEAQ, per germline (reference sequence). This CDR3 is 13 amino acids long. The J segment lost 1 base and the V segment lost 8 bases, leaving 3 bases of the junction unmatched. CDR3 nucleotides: TGTGCCAGCGAGAGCGGGGGCACAGATACGCAGTATTTT. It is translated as CASESGGTDTQYF.

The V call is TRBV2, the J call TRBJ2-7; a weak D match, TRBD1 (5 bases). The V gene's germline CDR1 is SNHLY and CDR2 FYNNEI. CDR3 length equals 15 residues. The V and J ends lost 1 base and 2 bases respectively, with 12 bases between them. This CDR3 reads CASSEEQGLAYEQYF. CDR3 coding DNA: TGTGCCAGCAGTGAAGAGCAGGGCTTAGCCTACGAGCAGTACTTC.